Listed here are 8 T cell receptor beta chains from one sample, sequenced in a study of control samples from healthy donors and cancer patients. Only in-frame clones appear in the TCRdb table, and some are missing; sequencing was by immunoSEQ multiplex PCR. This sample has about 160,000 clones, with roughly 94% found just once. Material: blood. Receptors originate from a woman between 35 and 50 years old in good health.

The chain is built from TRBV6-2 or TRBV6-3 and TRBJ1-2; no reliable D call. V was clipped by 6 bases and J by 6 bases, with 14 bases between them. The germline CDR1 and CDR2 sequences are MNHEY and SVGEGT. The CDR3 is 13 residues long. The CDR3 sequence is CASSRKIVHGYTF. For the CDR3, the DNA is TGTGCCAGCAGCCGTAAGATTGTACATGGCTACACCTTC.

This chain uses TRBV5-1 with TRBJ1-1, with a possible D match to TRBD1 (5 bases). The CDR3 contains 14 residues. Trimming pared 3 bases from V and 4 bases from J, leaving 13 bases between. Per germline, CDR1 SGHRS and CDR2 YFSETQ. CDR3 nucleotides: TGCGCCAGCAGCTCCTCAGGGTTAAGCACTGAAGCTTTCTTT. Its protein is CASSSSGLSTEAFF. Combining the CDR3 with reference TRBV5-1 and TRBJ1-1 gives the whole variable domain KAGVTQTPRYLIKTRGQQVTLSCSPISGHRSVSWYQQTPGQGLQFLFEYFSETQRNKGNFPGRFSGRQFSNSRSEMNVSTLELGDSALYLCASSSSGLSTEAFFGQGTRLTVV.

The chain has TRBV5-6 and TRBJ1-1; no clear D gene. The CDR3 runs 15 residues. Trimming left V 0 bases short and J 1 base short, with 10 bases between. CDR1 is SGHDT, CDR2 YYEEEE, per germline. The CDR3 protein is CASSLAFLPNTEAFF. DNA of the CDR3: TGTGCCAGCAGCTTGGCATTCCTGCCGAACACTGAAGCTTTCTTT.

The chain combines TRBV29-1 with TRBJ1-5; TRBD1 agrees at 7 bases. With V trimmed by 4 bases and J by 2 bases, 8 bases remained unmatched. There are 15 residues in the CDR3. CDR1 is SQVTM and CDR2 is ANQGSEA in the germline V gene. In nucleotides, the CDR3 is TGCAGCGTTGTGGAGGGGGCAGTGGGCAATCAGCCCCAGCATTTT. Amino acid sequence: CSVVEGAVGNQPQHF.

The chain employs TRBV4-3 and TRBJ1-4, with D possibly matching TRBD1 (6 bases). CDR1 LGHNA and CDR2 YSLEER come from the germline V gene. Trimming took off 3 bases at V and 3 bases at J, with 14 bases between the two ends. The CDR3 length is 16 residues. The CDR3 here is CASSQTQGGSNEKLFF. CDR3 DNA: TGCGCCAGCAGCCAGACACAGGGCGGGTCTAATGAAAAACTGTTTTTT.

V is TRBV7-3 and J is TRBJ2-1, with D tentatively TRBD1 or TRBD2 (5 bases each). Trimming left V 4 bases short and J 2 bases short, with 18 bases between. CDR1 SGHTA and CDR2 FQGTGA come from the germline V gene. The CDR3 sequence is 17 residues long. The CDR3, as DNA: TGTGCCAGCAGCTCCGGGACCGCCCCCAGGACCTACAATGAGCAGTTCTTC. It specifies CASSSGTAPRTYNEQFF. The variable domain in full, completed from reference TRBV7-3 and TRBJ2-1, reads GAGVSQTPSNKVTEKGKYVELRCDPISGHTALYWYRQSLGQGPEFLIYFQGTGAADDSGLPNDRFFAVRPEGSVSTLKIQRTERGDSAVYLCASSSGTAPRTYNEQFFGPGTRLTVL.

V is TRBV5-4 and J is TRBJ1-2, with 7 bases aligning to TRBD1. The CDR3 has 14 amino acids. The germline CDR1 and CDR2 sequences are SGHNT and YYREEE (reference sequence). V lost 3 bases, J lost 4 bases, and 6 bases stayed unmatched. The CDR3 DNA sequence: TGTGCCAGCAGCTCAGGACAGGTTAGCTATGGCTACACCTTC. Residues: CASSSGQVSYGYTF.

This CDR3 reads CASGGVYSNQPQHF. CDR3 nucleotide sequence: TGTGCCAGTGGGGGGGTGTATAGCAATCAGCCCCAGCATTTT. V and J are TRBV2 and TRBJ1-5; D might be TRBD1 (5 bases). The CDR3 extends over 14 amino acids. From germline, CDR1 is SNHLY and CDR2 FYNNEI. V was trimmed by 9 bases and J by 0 bases, leaving 12 bases between them. Together with reference TRBV2 and TRBJ1-5, the CDR3 gives the full variable domain: EPEVTQTPSHQVTQMGQEVILRCVPISNHLYFYWYRQILGQKVEFLVSFYNNEISEKSEIFDDQFSVERPDGSNFTLKIRSTKLEDSAMYFCASGGVYSNQPQHFGDGTRLSIL.